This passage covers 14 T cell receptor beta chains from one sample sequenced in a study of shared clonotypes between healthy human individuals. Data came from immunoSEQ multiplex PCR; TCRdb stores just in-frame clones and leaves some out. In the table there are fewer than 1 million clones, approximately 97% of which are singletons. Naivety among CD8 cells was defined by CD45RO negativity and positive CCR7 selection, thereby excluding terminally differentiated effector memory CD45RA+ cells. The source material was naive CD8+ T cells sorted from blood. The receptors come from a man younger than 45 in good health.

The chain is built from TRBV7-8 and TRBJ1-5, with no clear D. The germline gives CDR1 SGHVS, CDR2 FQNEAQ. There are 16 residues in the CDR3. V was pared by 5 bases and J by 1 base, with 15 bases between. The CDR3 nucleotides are TGTGCCAGCAGCCCAAGATTAGATCAGAGCAATCAGCCCCAGCATTTT. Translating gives CASSPRLDQSNQPQHF.

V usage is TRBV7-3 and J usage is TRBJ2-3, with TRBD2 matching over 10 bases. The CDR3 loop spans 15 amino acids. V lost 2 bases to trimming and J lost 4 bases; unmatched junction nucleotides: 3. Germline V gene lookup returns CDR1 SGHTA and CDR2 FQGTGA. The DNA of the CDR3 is TGTGCCAGCAGCTTAGGGACTAGCGAGGCAGATACGCAGTATTTT. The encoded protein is CASSLGTSEADTQYF.

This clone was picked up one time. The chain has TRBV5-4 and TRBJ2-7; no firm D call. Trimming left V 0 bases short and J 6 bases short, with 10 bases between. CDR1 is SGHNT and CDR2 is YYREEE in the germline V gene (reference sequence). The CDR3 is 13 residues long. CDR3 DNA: TGTGCCAGCAGCTTGGGACTGGGCGGCGAGCAGTACTTC. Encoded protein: CASSLGLGGEQYF.

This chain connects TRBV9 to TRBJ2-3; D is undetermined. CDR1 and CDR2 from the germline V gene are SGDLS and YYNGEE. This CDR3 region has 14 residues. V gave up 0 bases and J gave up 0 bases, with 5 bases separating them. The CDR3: CASSVGQSTDTQYF. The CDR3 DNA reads TGTGCCAGCAGCGTAGGACAAAGCACAGATACGCAGTATTTT.

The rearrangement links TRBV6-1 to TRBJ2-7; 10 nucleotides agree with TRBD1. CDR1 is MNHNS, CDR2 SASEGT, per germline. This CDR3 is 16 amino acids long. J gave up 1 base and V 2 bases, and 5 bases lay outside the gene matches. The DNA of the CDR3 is TGTGCCAGCAGTGAACGAGGGACAGGGGTTTCCTACGAGCAGTACTTC. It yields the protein CASSERGTGVSYEQYF.

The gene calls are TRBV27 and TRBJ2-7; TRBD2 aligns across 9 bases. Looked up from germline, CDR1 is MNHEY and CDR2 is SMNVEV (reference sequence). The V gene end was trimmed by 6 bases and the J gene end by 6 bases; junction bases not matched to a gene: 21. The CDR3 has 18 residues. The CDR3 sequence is CASSPSAPGLAGSGEQYF. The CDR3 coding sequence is TGTGCCAGCAGCCCTTCTGCCCCGGGACTAGCCGGTTCCGGCGAGCAGTACTTC.

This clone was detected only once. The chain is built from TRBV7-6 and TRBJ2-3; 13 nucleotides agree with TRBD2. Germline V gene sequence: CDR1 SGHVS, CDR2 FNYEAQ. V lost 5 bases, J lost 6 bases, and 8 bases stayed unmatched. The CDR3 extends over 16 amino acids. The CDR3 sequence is CASSRGLAGVGDTQYF. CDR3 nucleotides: TGTGCCAGCAGCCGAGGACTAGCGGGAGTTGGCGATACGCAGTATTTT.

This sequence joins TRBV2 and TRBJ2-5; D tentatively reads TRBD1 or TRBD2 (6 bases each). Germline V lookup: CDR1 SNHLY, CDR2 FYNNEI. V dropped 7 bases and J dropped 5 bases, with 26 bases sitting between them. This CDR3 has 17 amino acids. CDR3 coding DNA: TGTGCCAGCAACACTGCTTTCTCTGTTGGGGGGCGCGAGACCCAGTACTTC. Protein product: CASNTAFSVGGRETQYF.

CDR3: CASSFGYEQYF. In DNA form, the CDR3 reads TGTGCCAGCAGCTTCGGATACGAGCAGTACTTC. The rearrangement links TRBV5-4 to TRBJ2-7; D is unresolved. This CDR3 is built from 11 residues. CDR1 is SGHNT, CDR2 YYREEE, per germline (reference sequence). Trimming stripped 2 bases from V and 4 bases from J, with 4 bases between. Combining the CDR3 with reference TRBV5-4 and TRBJ2-7 gives the whole variable domain ETGVTQSPTHLIKTRGQQVTLRCSSQSGHNTVSWYQQALGQGPQFIFQYYREEENGRGNFPPRFSGLQFPNYSSELNVNALELDDSALYLCASSFGYEQYFGPGTRLTVT.

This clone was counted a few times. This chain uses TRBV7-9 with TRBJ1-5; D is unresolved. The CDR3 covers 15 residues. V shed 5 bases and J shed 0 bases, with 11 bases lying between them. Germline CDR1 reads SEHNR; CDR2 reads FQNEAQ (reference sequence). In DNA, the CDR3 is TGTGCCAGCAGCCTAGATGGCAGTAGCAATCAGCCCCAGCATTTT. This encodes CASSLDGSSNQPQHF.

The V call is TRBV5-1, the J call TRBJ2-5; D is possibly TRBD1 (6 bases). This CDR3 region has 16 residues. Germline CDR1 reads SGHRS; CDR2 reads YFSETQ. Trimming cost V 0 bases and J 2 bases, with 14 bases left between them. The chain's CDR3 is CASSLALGADQETQYF. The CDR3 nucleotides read TGCGCCAGCAGCTTGGCCCTGGGGGCAGATCAAGAGACCCAGTACTTC. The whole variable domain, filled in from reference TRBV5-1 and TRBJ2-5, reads KAGVTQTPRYLIKTRGQQVTLSCSPISGHRSVSWYQQTPGQGLQFLFEYFSETQRNKGNFPGRFSGRQFSNSRSEMNVSTLELGDSALYLCASSLALGADQETQYFGPGTRLLVL.

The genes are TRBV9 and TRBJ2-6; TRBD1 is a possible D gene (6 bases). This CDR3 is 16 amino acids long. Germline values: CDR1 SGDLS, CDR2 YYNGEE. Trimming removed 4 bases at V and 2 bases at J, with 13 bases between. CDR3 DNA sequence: TGTGCCAGCAGCATACCCAGGGGCCCTGGGGCCAACGTCCTGACTTTC. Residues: CASSIPRGPGANVLTF.

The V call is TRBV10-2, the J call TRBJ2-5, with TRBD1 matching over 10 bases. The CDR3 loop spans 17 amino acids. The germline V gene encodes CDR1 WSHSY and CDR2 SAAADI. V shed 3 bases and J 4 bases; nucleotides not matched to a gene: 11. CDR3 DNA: TGCGCCAGCAGTGATGAATCTCGGACAGGGGGACCAGAGACCCAGTACTTC. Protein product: CASSDESRTGGPETQYF.

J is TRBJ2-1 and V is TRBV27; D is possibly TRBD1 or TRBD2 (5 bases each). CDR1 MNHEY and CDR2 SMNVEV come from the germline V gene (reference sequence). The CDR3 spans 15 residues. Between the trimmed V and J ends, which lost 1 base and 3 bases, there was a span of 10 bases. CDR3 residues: CASSLLGTGYNEQFF. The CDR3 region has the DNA TGTGCCAGCAGTTTATTAGGGACGGGCTACAATGAGCAGTTCTTC.